This TCR beta chain was identified during a study of neurological immune-mediated disorders. Many counts were recorded for this clonotype. This CDR3 region has 12 residues. From germline, CDR1 is DFQATT and CDR2 SNEGSKA (reference sequence). The trim removed 7 bases at V and 0 bases at J, leaving 2 bases unmatched. TCRdb passed the 5' RACE reads through MiXCR, listing each CDR3 protein once. The top ten clones hold roughly 1.9% of a sample with 52,000 or so distinct CDR3 sequences, 3% to 4% of them seen once. Sequenced: CD4+ T cells from blood. The V and J genes are TRBV20-1 and TRBJ2-7, with 8 nucleotides matching TRBD2. The source of this sequence is a woman between 40 and 55 years old with multiple sclerosis. CDR3 sequence (DNA): TGCAGTGGGAGCGGGGGCTCCTACGAGCAGTACTTC. Its translation is CSGSGGSYEQYF.